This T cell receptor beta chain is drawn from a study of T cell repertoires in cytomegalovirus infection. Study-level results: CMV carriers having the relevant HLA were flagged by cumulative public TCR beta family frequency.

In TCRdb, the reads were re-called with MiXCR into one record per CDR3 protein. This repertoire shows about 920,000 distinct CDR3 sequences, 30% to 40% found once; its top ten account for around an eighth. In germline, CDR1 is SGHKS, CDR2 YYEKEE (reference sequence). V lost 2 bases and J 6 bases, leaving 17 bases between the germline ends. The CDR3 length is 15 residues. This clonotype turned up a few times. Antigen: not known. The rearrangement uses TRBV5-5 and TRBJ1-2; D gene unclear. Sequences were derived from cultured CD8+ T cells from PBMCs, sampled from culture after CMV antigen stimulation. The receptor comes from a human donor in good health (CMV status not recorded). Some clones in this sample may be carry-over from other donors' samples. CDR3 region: CASSLGWIKDDGYTF. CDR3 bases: TGTGCCAGCAGCTTAGGTTGGATTAAGGACGATGGCTACACCTTC.